This entry lists 10 T cell receptor beta chains sequenced from one sample in a study of technical replicates of blood from a few donors. Clones were read by immunoSEQ multiplex PCR, and TCRdb kept only the in-frame ones, dropping some. The top ten clones hold 0.37% of a sample with approximately 82,000 clones, approximately 96% of them seen once. The sample was T cells isolated from PBMCs. The source of these receptors is a human donor in good health.

This clone has just one count. The V call is TRBV5-4, the J call TRBJ2-5; 7 nucleotides agree with TRBD2. The V gene's germline CDR1 is SGHNT and CDR2 YYREEE (reference sequence). There are 13 residues in the CDR3. With 2 bases clipped from V and 4 bases from J, the junction kept 2 bases outside the gene matches. In nucleotides, the CDR3 is TGTGCCAGCAGCTTCCCGGGGGGAGAGACCCAGTACTTC. Translating it yields CASSFPGGETQYF.

J is TRBJ2-1 and V is TRBV29-1; perhaps TRBD2 as D (6 bases). Germline CDR1 SQVTM, CDR2 ANQGSEA. V gave up 0 bases and J gave up 4 bases, with 13 bases separating them. The CDR3 runs to 15 residues. The CDR3 reads CSVEDERETYNEQFF. In nucleotides, the CDR3 is TGCAGCGTTGAAGATGAACGGGAGACATACAATGAGCAGTTCTTC.

The CDR3 protein is CASGPLDEQYF. CDR3 in DNA: TGTGCCAGCGGGCCACTAGACGAGCAGTACTTC. The J gene is TRBJ2-7, the V gene TRBV7-3; possibly TRBD2 for D (5 bases). From germline, CDR1 is SGHTA and CDR2 FQGTGA. The germline V and J ends were trimmed by 8 bases and 5 bases, with 10 bases remaining between them. The CDR3 has 11 residues.

This chain uses TRBV29-1 with TRBJ2-7; possible D gene TRBD1, 5 bases. Looked up from germline, CDR1 is SQVTM and CDR2 is ANQGSEA. Trimming took 7 bases from V and 1 from J, leaving 14 bases between them. The CDR3 is made up of 13 amino acids. The CDR3 loop is CSASVGASYEQYF. CDR3 nucleotides: TGCAGCGCATCGGTAGGGGCATCCTACGAGCAGTACTTC.

V and J are TRBV9 and TRBJ2-2; 9 positions match TRBD1. V dropped 1 base and J dropped 1; count of bases not matched to a gene: 5. Per the germline V gene, CDR1 is SGDLS and CDR2 is YYNGEE. CDR3 length: 17 amino acids. The CDR3 sequence is CASSVPDRGVNTGELFF. Here the CDR3 DNA reads TGTGCCAGCAGCGTACCCGACAGGGGGGTGAACACCGGGGAGCTGTTTTTT.

The genes are TRBV7-9 and TRBJ2-5; a weak D match, TRBD1 (6 bases). This CDR3 region has 14 residues. The germline gives CDR1 SEHNR, CDR2 FQNEAQ (reference sequence). Trimming pared 7 bases from V and 2 bases from J, leaving 14 bases between. CDR3 in amino acids: CASNSYRVQETQYF. The CDR3 DNA sequence: TGTGCCAGCAACTCATACAGGGTGCAAGAGACCCAGTACTTC. Combining the CDR3 with reference TRBV7-9 and TRBJ2-5 gives the whole variable domain DTGVSQNPRHKITKRGQNVTFRCDPISEHNRLYWYRQTLGQGPEFLTYFQNEAQLEKSRLLSDRFSAERPKGSFSTLEIQRTEQGDSAMYLCASNSYRVQETQYFGPGTRLLVL.

The CDR3 DNA reads as TGTGCCAGCAGTGAGGGGGCAATTAACACTGAAGCTTTCTTT. Amino acid sequence: CASSEGAINTEAFF. This rearrangement joins TRBV25-1 to TRBJ1-1, with D tentatively TRBD1 (6 bases). This CDR3 has 14 residues. The V end lost 3 bases, the J end lost 2 bases, and 10 bases lay between the germline ends. Germline values: CDR1 MGHDK, CDR2 SYGVNS. Based on the CDR3 plus reference TRBV25-1 and TRBJ1-1, the full variable domain is EADIYQTPRYLVIGTGKKITLECSQTMGHDKMYWYQQDPGMELHLIHYSYGVNSTEKGDLSSESTVSRIRTEHFPLTLESARPSHTSQYLCASSEGAINTEAFFGQGTRLTVV.

V gene TRBV19 combines with J gene TRBJ1-5; 8 nucleotides align to TRBD1. The junction had 6 bases not matched to a gene; V was cut back by 2 bases and J by 6 bases. The CDR3 sequence is 15 residues long. The germline gives CDR1 LNHDA, CDR2 SQIVND (reference sequence). The CDR3 sequence: CASSIPRTGIQPQHF. In nucleotides, the CDR3 is TGTGCCAGTAGTATACCCCGGACAGGGATTCAGCCCCAGCATTTT.

This clone was detected only once. This chain uses TRBV11-2 with TRBJ2-3; D call uncertain. Trimming removed 2 bases from V and 5 bases from J, with 5 bases in between. Germline CDR1 reads SGHAT; CDR2 reads FQNNGV. The CDR3 contains 12 residues. The CDR3 here is CASSLSGDTQYF. CDR3 coding DNA: TGTGCCAGCAGCTTATCCGGAGATACGCAGTATTTT.

V and J are TRBV10-3 and TRBJ2-1, with 8 bases identical to TRBD1. V lost 7 bases to trimming and J lost 6 bases; unmatched junction nucleotides: 8. This CDR3 has 14 amino acids. Germline V gene sequence: CDR1 ENHRY, CDR2 SYGVKD. The CDR3 reads CAITSGTGPNEQFF. In nucleotides, the CDR3 is TGTGCCATCACCTCCGGGACAGGCCCCAATGAGCAGTTCTTC.